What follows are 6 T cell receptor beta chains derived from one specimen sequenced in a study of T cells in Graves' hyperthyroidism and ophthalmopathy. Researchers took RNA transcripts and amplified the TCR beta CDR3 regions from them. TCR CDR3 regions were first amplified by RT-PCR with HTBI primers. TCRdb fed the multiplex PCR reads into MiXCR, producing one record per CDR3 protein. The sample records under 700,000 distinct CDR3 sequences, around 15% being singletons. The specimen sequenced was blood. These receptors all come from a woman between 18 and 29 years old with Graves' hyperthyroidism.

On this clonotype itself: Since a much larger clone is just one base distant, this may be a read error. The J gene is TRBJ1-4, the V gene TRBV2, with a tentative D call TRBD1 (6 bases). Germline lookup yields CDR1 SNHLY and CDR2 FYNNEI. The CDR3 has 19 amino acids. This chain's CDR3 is CASSAGRGQGIATNENLFF. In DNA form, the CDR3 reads TGTGCCAGCAGTGCTGGCAGGGGTCAGGGCATAGCAACTAATGAAAACCTGTTTTTT.

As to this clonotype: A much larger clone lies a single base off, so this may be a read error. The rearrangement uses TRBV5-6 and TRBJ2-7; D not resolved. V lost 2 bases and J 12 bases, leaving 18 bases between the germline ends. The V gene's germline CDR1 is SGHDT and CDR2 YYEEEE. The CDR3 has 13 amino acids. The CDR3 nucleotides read TGTGCCAGCAGCTTAGACGGTGTCACTAAGCTGTACTTC. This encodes CASSLDGVTKLYF.

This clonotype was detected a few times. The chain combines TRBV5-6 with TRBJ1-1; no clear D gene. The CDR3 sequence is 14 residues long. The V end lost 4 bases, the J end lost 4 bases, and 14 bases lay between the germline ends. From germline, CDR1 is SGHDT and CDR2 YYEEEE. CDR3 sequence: CASSPTQGLTEAFF. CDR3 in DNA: TGTGCCAGCAGCCCCACCCAAGGGCTCACTGAAGCTTTCTTT.

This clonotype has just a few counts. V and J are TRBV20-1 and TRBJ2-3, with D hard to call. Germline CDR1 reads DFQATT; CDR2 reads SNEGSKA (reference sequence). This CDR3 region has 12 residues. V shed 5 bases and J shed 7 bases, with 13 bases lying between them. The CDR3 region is CSALLSLNTQYF. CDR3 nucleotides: TGCAGTGCTCTACTTAGCCTGAATACGCAGTATTTT.

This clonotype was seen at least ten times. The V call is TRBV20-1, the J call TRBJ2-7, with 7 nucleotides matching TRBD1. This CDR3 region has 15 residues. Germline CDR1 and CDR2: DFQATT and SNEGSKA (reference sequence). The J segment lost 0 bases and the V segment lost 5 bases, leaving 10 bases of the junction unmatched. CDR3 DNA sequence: TGCAGTGCTGTTCTCCTGGACAGGACCTCCTACGAGCAGTACTTC. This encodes CSAVLLDRTSYEQYF.

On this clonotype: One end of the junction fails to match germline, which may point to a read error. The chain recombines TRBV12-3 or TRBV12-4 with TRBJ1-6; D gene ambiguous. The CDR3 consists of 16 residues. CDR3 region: CASSLNLEAYNPPLHF. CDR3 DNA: TGTGCCAGCAGTTTGAATCTGGAGGCCTATAATCCACCCCTCCACTTT.